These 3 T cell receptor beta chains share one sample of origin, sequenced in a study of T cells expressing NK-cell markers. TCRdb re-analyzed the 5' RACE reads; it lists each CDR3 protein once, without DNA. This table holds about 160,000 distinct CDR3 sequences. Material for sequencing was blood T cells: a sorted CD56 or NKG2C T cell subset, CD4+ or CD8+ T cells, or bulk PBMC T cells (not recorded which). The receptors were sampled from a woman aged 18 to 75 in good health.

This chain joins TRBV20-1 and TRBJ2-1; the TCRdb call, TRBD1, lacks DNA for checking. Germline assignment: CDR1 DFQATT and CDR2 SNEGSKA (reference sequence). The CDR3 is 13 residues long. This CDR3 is CSGGQDTYNEQFF.

The CDR3 sequence: CASSGEPLGQTNYGYTF. V and J are TRBV9 and TRBJ1-2. This CDR3 contains 17 residues. Germline assignment: CDR1 SGDLS and CDR2 YYNGEE.

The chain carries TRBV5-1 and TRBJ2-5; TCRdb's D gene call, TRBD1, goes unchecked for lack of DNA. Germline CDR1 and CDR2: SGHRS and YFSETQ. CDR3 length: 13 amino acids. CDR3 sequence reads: CASNPGGSETQYF.